Listed below are T cell receptor beta chains from one sample, sequenced in a study of T cells in Graves' hyperthyroidism and ophthalmopathy. TCRdb passed the multiplex PCR reads through MiXCR, listing each CDR3 protein once. The top ten hold around 27% of the sample, which has some 550,000 distinct CDR3 sequences, less than 25% seen once. Material: blood. These TCRs come from a young man with Graves' hyperthyroidism. Each CDR3 is given with its conserved first and last residue. The D gene is left open where the match is weak. Only some rows state a clone size, as once, few, many or a class for expanded clones.

v_gene,abundance,d_gene,j_gene,CDR3nt,CDR3aa
TRBV18,-,-,TRBJ1-2,TGTGCCAGCTCACCACGGGAATACGGCTACACCTTC,CASSPREYGYTF
TRBV6-5,many,-,TRBJ1-3,TGTGCCAGCAGTTACTCGGCTGACAGGGGAAACACCATATATTTT,CASSYSADRGNTIYF
TRBV6-1,many,-,TRBJ1-3,TGTGCCATCTTCGACCACTCTGGAAACACCATATATTTT,CAIFDHSGNTIYF
TRBV6-2/TRBV6-3,-,TRBD2,TRBJ2-7,TGTGCCAGCAGAACCAGCGGGGGGATTTACGAGCAGTACTTC,CASRTSGGIYEQYF
TRBV4-1,few,-,TRBJ1-1,TGCGCCAGCAGCCAAGATTCGGGGGCTGACACTGAAGCTTTCTTT,CASSQDSGADTEAFF
TRBV6-1,many,TRBD1,TRBJ2-2,TGTGCCAGCAGCCAGGACAGGGGAGGCACCGGGGAGCTGTTTTTT,CASSQDRGGTGELFF
TRBV28,-,TRBD2,TRBJ2-5,TGTGCCAGCAGTCACCTCTCCGGGACTAGCGGGGGGGCCGGGGAGACCCAGTACTTC,CASSHLSGTSGGAGETQYF
TRBV7-8,many,-,TRBJ1-5,TGTGCCAGCAGTCATGGGACCGGAGGGGGAGAGCCCCAGCATTTT,CASSHGTGGGEPQHF
TRBV6-5,many,-,TRBJ2-7,TGTGCCAGCAGTTACGATTACTCCTACGAGCAGTACTTC,CASSYDYSYEQYF
TRBV28,-,TRBD1,TRBJ2-7,TGTGCCAGCAGTTTATCCGGGACAGGGATCCACGAGCAGTACTTC,CASSLSGTGIHEQYF
TRBV20-1,-,-,TRBJ1-2,TGCAGTGCTAGACCCATCGGGGGGGCGATCTATGGCTACACCTTC,CSARPIGGAIYGYTF
TRBV2,many,-,TRBJ1-1,TGTGCCAGCACCCTGACACCGAACACTGAAGCTTTCTTT,CASTLTPNTEAFF
TRBV25-1,many,-,TRBJ2-7,TGTGCCAGCAGTGGGGAGACAGAAACGGACGAGCAGTACTTC,CASSGETETDEQYF
TRBV14,-,TRBD1,TRBJ2-7,TGTGCCATCCCGCAGCAGGGGGTATCCTACGAGCAGTACTTC,CAIPQQGVSYEQYF
TRBV10-3,many,TRBD1,TRBJ1-2,TGTGCCACCATCCGGACAGGGGAGTCTCTCGGAAGTGGCTACACCTTC,CATIRTGESLGSGYTF
TRBV11-2,-,-,TRBJ2-5,TGTGCCAGCAGCCCAAGGAGTTTGACAGAGAGAAAGACCCAGTACTTC,CASSPRSLTERKTQYF
TRBV12-3/TRBV12-4,many,-,TRBJ1-3,TGTGCCAGCAGGGCCCCAGGAAGTACTGGAAACACCATATATTTT,CASRAPGSTGNTIYF
TRBV12-3/TRBV12-4,many,-,TRBJ1-6,TGTGCCAGCAGTTCCCTTAATTCACCCCTCCACTTT,CASSSLNSPLHF
TRBV4-2,-,-,TRBJ1-5,TGTGCCAGCAGCGGGGGGGCAGCGATTCTTAGCAATCAGCCCCAGCATTTT,CASSGGAAILSNQPQHF
TRBV11-2,-,-,TRBJ2-2,TGTGCCAGCAGCTTAGAAGGGTCTTTCACCGGGGAGCTGTTTTTT,CASSLEGSFTGELFF
TRBV6-4,many,-,TRBJ2-2,TGTGCCAGCAGTGACAGCAGCACCGGGGAGCTGTTTTTT,CASSDSSTGELFF
TRBV9,-,-,TRBJ1-2,TGTGCCAGCAGCAATGCCGTCGGGAGGGATGGCTACACCTTC,CASSNAVGRDGYTF
TRBV10-3,-,-,TRBJ2-2,TGTGCCATCAGTGCACCAACTAGGACAGTTAACACCGGGGAGCTGTTTTTT,CAISAPTRTVNTGELFF
TRBV4-1,-,-,TRBJ2-5,TGCGCCAGCAGCCCATCGACTAGTCCAGGGACCCAGTACTTC,CASSPSTSPGTQYF
TRBV6-2/TRBV6-3,many,-,TRBJ2-7,TGTGCCAGCAGTTATCTTCAGGGAGCCGCTTACGAGCAGTACTTC,CASSYLQGAAYEQYF
TRBV9,many,TRBD2,TRBJ2-7,TGTGCCAGCAGCGTCGGAGCGGGGTCCTCCTACGAGCAGTACTTC,CASSVGAGSSYEQYF
TRBV5-1,many,TRBD1,TRBJ1-1,TGCGCCAGCAGCTTGTCCACAGGGGAGGGCACTGAAGCTTTCTTT,CASSLSTGEGTEAFF
TRBV6-1,-,TRBD1,TRBJ1-5,TGTGCCAGCAGTGATGCGACAGGGGTCCTAAATCAGCCCCAGCATTTT,CASSDATGVLNQPQHF
TRBV19,many,TRBD1,TRBJ1-2,TGTGCCAGTAGGGATCCCGGACAGGGGTATAACTATGGCTACACCTTC,CASRDPGQGYNYGYTF
TRBV29-1,-,TRBD2,TRBJ2-7,TGCAGCGCGCTCGCTAGCGGAACCTACGAGCAGTACTTC,CSALASGTYEQYF
TRBV12-5,many,TRBD1,TRBJ1-2,TGTGCTAGTGGCATCGGACAGGGTCACTATGGCTACACCTTC,CASGIGQGHYGYTF